The 21 T cell receptor beta chains below all came from one sample that was sequenced in a study of T cells in Graves' hyperthyroidism and ophthalmopathy. Amplification yielded TCR beta CDR3 regions, with RNA transcripts as the source. First-round RT-PCR with HTBI primers amplified the TCR CDR3 region. A single record per CDR3 protein comes from TCRdb applying MiXCR to the multiplex PCR reads. Among under 400,000 distinct CDR3 sequences listed, under 25% were seen once. The source material was blood. These receptors were taken from a woman aged 45-59 years with Graves' hyperthyroidism.

The rearrangement uses TRBV29-1 and TRBJ2-3, with 10 bases that match TRBD1. This CDR3 has 14 residues. V shed 6 bases, J shed 3 bases, and the junction held 6 bases outside the gene matches. Germline assignment: CDR1 SQVTM and CDR2 ANQGSEA. As DNA, the CDR3 is TGCAGCGTCCGGTCGGGACAGGGGACAGATACGCAGTATTTT. Translating gives CSVRSGQGTDTQYF.

This clonotype showed up many times. CDR3: CASSPGSGKDTQYF. DNA of the CDR3: TGTGCCAGCAGCCCTGGGAGCGGGAAGGATACGCAGTATTTT. V gene TRBV11-2 combines with J gene TRBJ2-3, with 7 bases identical to TRBD2. This CDR3 region has 14 residues. With 5 bases clipped from V and 6 bases from J, the junction kept 8 bases outside the gene matches. Germline V gene data show CDR1 as SGHAT and CDR2 as FQNNGV.

This clonotype has more than one count but fewer than ten. One end of the junction fails to match germline, which may point to a read error. The chain carries TRBV4-1 and TRBJ2-1; D not certain. The CDR3 is 16 residues long. Germline V lookup: CDR1 MGHRA, CDR2 YSYEKL. CDR3 in DNA: TGCGCCAGCTGCCAAGACTTCCCGGGTGCCTACAATGAGCAGTTCTTC. Its protein product is CASCQDFPGAYNEQFF.

This clonotype was recorded at least ten times. This rearrangement joins TRBV7-8 to TRBJ2-5, with D uncertain. There are 12 residues in the CDR3. The V gene lost 2 bases and the J gene lost 5 bases, with 6 bases spanning the gap. Germline lookup yields CDR1 SGHVS and CDR2 FQNEAQ. The CDR3 spells CASSLSSETQYF. In DNA, the CDR3 is TGTGCCAGCAGCTTATCCTCGGAGACCCAGTACTTC.

The J gene is TRBJ1-1, the V gene TRBV2, with D perhaps matching TRBD1 (5 bases). Trimming took 5 bases from V and 3 from J, leaving 10 bases between them. Germline V gene lookup returns CDR1 SNHLY and CDR2 FYNNEI. The CDR3 has 13 residues. The CDR3 here is CASSPDSYTEAFF. CDR3 DNA: TGTGCCAGCAGTCCCGACAGCTACACTGAAGCTTTCTTT. Complete variable domain (other parts from reference TRBV2 and TRBJ1-1): EPEVTQTPSHQVTQMGQEVILRCVPISNHLYFYWYRQILGQKVEFLVSFYNNEISEKSEIFDDQFSVERPDGSNFTLKIRSTKLEDSAMYFCASSPDSYTEAFFGQGTRLTVV.

The genes are TRBV13 and TRBJ1-2; a weak D match, TRBD1 (6 bases). Germline values: CDR1 PRHDT, CDR2 FYEKMQ (reference sequence). The V end was cut by 8 bases, the J end by 8 bases, with 18 bases between. The CDR3 sequence is 13 residues long. Here the CDR3 reads CASLSQGNEGYTF. In DNA, the CDR3 is TGTGCCAGCCTCTCCCAGGGGAACGAGGGCTACACCTTC. Drawing the rest from reference TRBV13 and TRBJ1-2, the complete variable domain is AAGVIQSPRHLIKEKRETATLKCYPIPRHDTVYWYQQGPGQDPQFLISFYEKMQSDKGSIPDRFSAQQFSDYHSELNMSSLELGDSALYFCASLSQGNEGYTFGSGTRLTVV.

This clonotype was seen ten or more times. This chain joins TRBV3-1 and TRBJ1-6, with no clear D. The germline V gene encodes CDR1 LGHDT and CDR2 YNNKEL (reference sequence). CDR3 length: 15 residues. V was pared by 1 base and J by 5 bases, with 9 bases between. The CDR3 sequence: CASSQGRGDNSPLHF. The CDR3 region has the DNA TGTGCCAGCAGCCAAGGACGTGGAGATAATTCACCCCTCCACTTT.

The chain has TRBV25-1 and TRBJ2-2; 7 positions agree with TRBD1. The CDR3 sequence is 12 residues long. V trimming: 3 bases; J trimming: 8 bases; junction bases outside the gene matches: 0. Germline lookup yields CDR1 MGHDK and CDR2 SYGVNS. The CDR3 nucleotides are TGTGCCAGCAGTGACAGGGGGGGGGAGCTGTTTTTT. Translated: CASSDRGGELFF.

This clonotype was detected ten times or more. The chain links TRBV11-2 to TRBJ2-5; D is ambiguous. With 2 bases removed from V and 4 bases from J, the gap between germline ends came to 5 bases. The CDR3 contains 12 residues. CDR1 and CDR2 from the germline V gene are SGHAT and FQNNGV. The CDR3 spells CASSLTPETQYF. DNA of the CDR3: TGTGCCAGCAGCTTAACCCCAGAGACCCAGTACTTC. Variable domain in full (rest from reference TRBV11-2 and TRBJ2-5): EAGVAQSPRYKIIEKRQSVAFWCNPISGHATLYWYQQILGQGPKLLIQFQNNGVVDDSQLPKDRFSAERLKGVDSTLKIQPAKLEDSAVYLCASSLTPETQYFGPGTRLLVL.

The genes are TRBV12-3 or TRBV12-4 and TRBJ1-1; D remains unclear. The CDR3 spans 14 residues. Trimming took off 3 bases at V and 6 bases at J, with 14 bases between the two ends. In DNA, the CDR3 is TGTGCCAGCAGTTTCGGGGTACCTCGCCCTGAAGCTTTCTTT. Translated, it gives CASSFGVPRPEAFF.

This clonotype has just a few counts. This rearrangement joins TRBV27 to TRBJ1-4; TRBD1 matches 9 bases. After removal of 9 bases from V and 6 bases from J, the junction contained 2 bases not matched to a gene. CDR1 MNHEY and CDR2 SMNVEV come from the germline V gene (reference sequence). The CDR3 is made up of 12 amino acids. CDR3 in DNA: TGTGCCAGGAGGACAGGGGATGAAAAACTGTTTTTT. Translating it yields CARRTGDEKLFF.

Only a few counts were recorded for this clonotype. The V call is TRBV27, the J call TRBJ2-5, with TRBD1 matching 9 bases. This CDR3 is 15 amino acids long. The germline V gene encodes CDR1 MNHEY and CDR2 SMNVEV (reference sequence). Losses at the gene ends were 6 bases for V and 5 bases for J; bases not matched to a gene: 10. The CDR3: CASSAVTGGPETQYF. Written as DNA, the CDR3 is TGTGCCAGCAGCGCCGTGACAGGGGGTCCGGAGACCCAGTACTTC.

The chain recombines TRBV7-6 with TRBJ1-1; no definite D call. Per the germline V gene, CDR1 is SGHVS and CDR2 is FNYEAQ. This CDR3 contains 13 residues. Trimming stripped 5 bases from V and 5 bases from J, with 12 bases between. The CDR3 coding sequence is TGTGCCAGCAGCGCAGAGGGAAAAACTGAAGCTTTCTTT. It codes for CASSAEGKTEAFF.

This clonotype was found many times. This rearrangement joins TRBV3-1 to TRBJ2-1, with 9 bases that match TRBD2. The germline gives CDR1 LGHDT, CDR2 YNNKEL (reference sequence). The CDR3 length is 14 residues. Losses at the gene ends were 4 bases for V and 7 bases for J; bases not matched to a gene: 5. The CDR3, as DNA: TGTGCCAGCAGCCTAGGGACTAGCCCGAATGAGCAGTTCTTC. It yields the protein CASSLGTSPNEQFF.

This clonotype was observed a handful of times. This may be a read error, as it is one base from a much larger clone. The DNA is omitted, as the CDR3 cannot be located on it reliably, and the CDR3 follows TCRdb's listing. The gene calls are TRBV7-2 and TRBJ2-3; the table's D call TRBD1 went unverified against the DNA. The CDR3 extends over 15 residues, inclusive of both ends. From germline, CDR1 is SGHTA and CDR2 FQGNSA. CDR3 loop: CASSLWGQGADTQCF.

In its sample, this clonotype was seen many times. The chain uses TRBV2 and TRBJ1-2; D is unresolved. V shed 1 base and J shed 4 bases, with 4 bases lying between them. This CDR3 is 12 amino acids long. Germline CDR1 is SNHLY and CDR2 is FYNNEI. In DNA form, the CDR3 reads TGTGCCAGCAGTGAAGAGGGCTATGGCTACACCTTC. Translation: CASSEEGYGYTF.

In this sample, this clonotype turned up many times. This chain links TRBV7-6 with TRBJ2-5, with TRBD2 identical over 8 bases. Trimming cost V 6 bases and J 2 bases; bases outside gene matches: 5. The length of the CDR3 is 14 residues. Germline V gene sequence: CDR1 SGHVS, CDR2 FNYEAQ. DNA for the CDR3: TGTGCCAGCAGTGAGCGGGAGTGGCAAGAGACCCAGTACTTC. Protein product: CASSEREWQETQYF.

This clonotype has only a few counts. This chain uses TRBV20-1 with TRBJ2-2; 7 bases are shared with TRBD1. Germline V gene lookup returns CDR1 DFQATT and CDR2 SNEGSKA (reference sequence). The CDR3 covers 17 residues. The V segment lost 0 bases and the J segment 7 bases; nucleotides outside the gene matches: 14. The CDR3 coding sequence is TGCAGTGCTAGAGATAGGAGAACAGGACAGGTCGTCGGGGAGCTGTTTTTT. Amino acids: CSARDRRTGQVVGELFF.

The chain joins TRBV28 to TRBJ2-5; the D gene is possibly TRBD1 (6 bases). This CDR3 has 15 amino acids. V was shortened by 5 bases and J by 3 bases, with 16 bases between the two germline ends. Germline V gene lookup returns CDR1 MDHEN and CDR2 SYDVKM. The chain's CDR3 is CASSLLWGREETQYF. The CDR3 bases are TGTGCCAGCAGTCTACTTTGGGGGCGGGAAGAGACCCAGTACTTC.

This rearrangement joins TRBV20-1 to TRBJ1-1; no definite D call. Germline CDR1 reads DFQATT; CDR2 reads SNEGSKA (reference sequence). This CDR3 is 12 amino acids long. Trimming removed 0 bases from V and 9 bases from J, with 11 bases in between. The CDR3 sequence: CSARDLGRQAFF. The DNA for the CDR3 is TGCAGTGCTAGAGATCTCGGCAGGCAAGCTTTCTTT.

In this sample, this clonotype turned up many times. The chain employs TRBV6-2 or TRBV6-3 and TRBJ2-3; D is uncertain. CDR1 and CDR2 (germline): MNHEY, SVGEGT. V gave up 2 bases and J gave up 3 bases, with 9 bases separating them. CDR3 length equals 14 residues. The CDR3 here is CASSYRVGTDTQYF. DNA of the CDR3: TGTGCCAGCAGTTACAGGGTTGGGACAGATACGCAGTATTTT.